Sequencing of this T cell receptor (beta chain) was carried out in a study of T cells in Graves' hyperthyroidism and ophthalmopathy. Findings and caveats of the study: Most thyroid clonotypes expanded above 0.001 appeared in blood too.

Regions amplified from RNA transcripts were the TCR beta CDR3 regions. HTBI primers were used for first-round RT-PCR of the TCR CDR3. TCRdb reprocessed the multiplex PCR reads with MiXCR, giving one entry per CDR3 protein. Counted here are fewer than 350,000 distinct CDR3 sequences, 18% occurring once; the ten biggest clones make up less than 65%. Losses at the gene ends were 3 bases for V and 6 bases for J; bases not matched to a gene: 9. Germline lookup yields CDR1 DFQATT and CDR2 SNEGSKA (reference sequence). The CDR3 is 15 amino acids. This clonotype was detected ten times or more. What it binds is unknown. Lactation, pregnancy, other autoimmune disease or uncontrolled infection led to exclusion of patients. Thyroid ultrasound, orbital computed tomography, clinical symptoms, and serum thyroxine and TRAb underpinned diagnoses.

The sequence came from a woman aged 45-65 years with Graves' hyperthyroidism. Sequencing used blood. The V call is TRBV20-1, the J call TRBJ2-1; TRBD2 matches 9 bases. The CDR3 DNA sequence: TGCAGTGCTAGGCGGTGGCGGGAGGGCCCCAATGAGCAGTTCTTC. Its protein product is CSARRWREGPNEQFF.